This T cell receptor (beta chain) emerged from a study of blood T cell repertoires in COVID-19. The assay was immunoSEQ multiplex PCR, and TCRdb's table has in-frame clones only and misses some. This sample has approximately 500,000 clones; roughly nine tenths occur once, and the top ten carry 7.8%. The CDR3 covers 14 residues. Germline V gene sequence: CDR1 SGDLS, CDR2 YYNGEE. The V and J ends lost 0 bases and 6 bases, in that order; junction bases with no gene match: 3. Sequenced sample: peripheral blood. The rearrangement joins TRBV9 to TRBJ2-4; 7 bases are shared with TRBD2. The receptor was isolated from a woman between 50 and 59 years old with COVID-19, enrolled during active disease. This CDR3 reads CASSVATGGNIQYF. The DNA of the CDR3 is TGTGCCAGCAGCGTAGCTACGGGGGGAAACATTCAGTACTTC.